This T cell receptor beta chain was sequenced in a study of cytomegalovirus exposure and HLA in healthy donors. At the level of the study: Just over 80% of 398 genotyped donors fell in the Caucasian-associated ancestry cluster. Findings and limits, study-wide: The authors later found TCR association rates varying by HLA locus, with DRB1 most and HLA-C fewest. The availability of immune exposure information extended only to CMV serostatus. Later analysis identified a missense DCLRE1C variant that was linked to TCR beta V- and J-gene trimming.

This CDR3 has 16 residues. Trimming left V 0 bases short and J 3 bases short, with 11 bases between. Germline V gene lookup returns CDR1 LGHNA and CDR2 YSLEER. In the case of this clone: Its antigen remains unidentified.

13 Jbeta primers and 60 Vbeta primers were used for the PCR. The assay was immunoSEQ multiplex PCR, and TCRdb's table has in-frame clones only and misses some. The data show about 140,000 clones, approximately 83% seen once. This TCR was recovered from a man in his forties in good health and CMV-seronegative. Sequencing was performed on PBMCs. The rearrangement joins TRBV4-3 to TRBJ1-4, with a tentative D call TRBD1 (6 bases). CDR3 residues: CASSQDQQGSNEKLFF. DNA of the CDR3: TGCGCCAGCAGCCAAGATCAGCAGGGGTCTAATGAAAAACTGTTTTTT.